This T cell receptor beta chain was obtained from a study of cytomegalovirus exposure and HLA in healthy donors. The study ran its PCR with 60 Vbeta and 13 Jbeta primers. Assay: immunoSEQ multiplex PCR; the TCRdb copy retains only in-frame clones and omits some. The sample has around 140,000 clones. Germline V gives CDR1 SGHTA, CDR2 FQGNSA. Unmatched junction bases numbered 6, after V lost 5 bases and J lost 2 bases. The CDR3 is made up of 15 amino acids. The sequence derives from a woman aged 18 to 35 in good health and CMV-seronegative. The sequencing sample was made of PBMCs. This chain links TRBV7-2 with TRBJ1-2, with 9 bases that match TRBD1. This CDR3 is CASSPRTGDNYGYTF. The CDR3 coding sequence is TGTGCCAGCAGCCCGAGGACAGGGGACAACTATGGCTACACCTTC. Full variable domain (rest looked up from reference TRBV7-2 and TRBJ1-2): GAGVSQSPSNKVTEKGKDVELRCDPISGHTALYWYRQSLGQGLEFLIYFQGNSAPDKSGLPSDRFSAERTGGSVSTLTIQRTQQEDSAVYLCASSPRTGDNYGYTFGSGTRLTVV.